This TCR beta chain was identified in a study of cytomegalovirus exposure and HLA in healthy donors. This clone was counted between two and nine times. Its matching antigen is unknown. The V and J ends lost 0 bases and 5 bases respectively, with 11 bases between them. The CDR3 extends over 14 amino acids. The germline gives CDR1 SGHAT, CDR2 FQNNGV. The primer mix had 60 Vbeta and 13 Jbeta primers. Profiling relied on immunoSEQ multiplex PCR, and the TCRdb table lists in-frame clones only, not all of them. The table lists some 150,000 clones, around four fifths of them singletons. Findings and caveats of the study: Later on, an analysis found that several of the most significant clusters appeared to be linked to common viral pathogens, which included parvovirus B19. Fewer N-insertions (relative to the approximately 700-donor mean) were reportedly seen in an Asian-associated ancestry cluster in a later analysis. What was likely a sequencing artifact was a cluster of highly shared sequence variants. Most sequenced TCRs were rare (though some public TCRs occurred in many donors).

Sequencing was done on a sample of PBMCs. The TCR originated in a woman in her 50s in good health and CMV-seronegative. The rearrangement links TRBV11-2 to TRBJ2-7; the D gene is possibly TRBD2 (5 bases). The CDR3 bases are TGTGCCAGCAGCTTAGAGTACGTGCGGGACGAGCAGTACTTC. Translation gives CASSLEYVRDEQYF.